This is a list of T cell receptor beta chains from one sample in a study of T cells in Graves' hyperthyroidism and ophthalmopathy. TCRdb re-derived calls from the multiplex PCR reads in MiXCR, one entry per CDR3 protein. The data hold around 520,000 distinct CDR3 sequences, with 14% observed a single time. Input material: blood. Source of these receptors: a woman aged 40 to 49 with Graves' hyperthyroidism. Each CDR3 is given with its conserved first and last residue. A D gene is named only where the DNA matches it firmly. For some rows the clone size is stated as once, few or many, or as a class when expanded; others skip it.

J | D | V | length | size | CDR3 | DNA
TRBJ1-1 | TRBD1 | TRBV28 | 13 | many | CASLQGGGTEAFF | TGTGCCAGTTTACAGGGGGGGGGTACTGAAGCTTTCTTT
TRBJ2-1 | TRBD2 | TRBV14 | 16 | many | CASSQTGTRPYNEQFF | TGTGCCAGCAGCCAAACCGGGACTAGACCTTACAATGAGCAGTTCTTC
TRBJ2-5 | - | TRBV18 | 13 | many | CASSPNPTETQYF | TGTGCCAGCTCACCAAACCCCACTGAGACCCAGTACTTC
TRBJ2-3 | TRBD1 | TRBV24-1 | 15 | many | CATSRRDRGTDTQYF | TGTGCCACCAGTCGACGGGACAGGGGAACAGATACGCAGTATTTT
TRBJ1-5 | - | TRBV6-1 | 15 | many | CASSEAGTRNQPQHF | TGTGCCAGCAGTGAAGCTGGGACAAGGAATCAGCCCCAGCATTTT
TRBJ2-6 | TRBD1 | TRBV12-3/TRBV12-4 | 18 | many | CASRTGQGGWSGANVLTF | TGTGCCAGCAGGACGGGACAGGGTGGTTGGTCTGGGGCCAACGTCCTGACTTTC
TRBJ2-3 | - | TRBV14 | 13 | few | CASSQEATDTRYF | TGTGCCAGCAGCCAAGAGGCCACAGATACGCGGTATTTT
TRBJ2-3 | - | TRBV9 | 15 | - | CASSVVTGGADTQYF | TGTGCCAGCAGCGTAGTGACCGGAGGGGCAGATACGCAGTATTTT
TRBJ2-1 | - | TRBV19 | 14 | few | CASSADSVYNEQFF | TGTGCCAGTAGTGCCGATTCTGTCTACAATGAGCAGTTCTTC
TRBJ2-7 | - | TRBV28 | 15 | many | CASSLFSSGVYEQYF | TGTGCCAGCAGTTTATTTTCGTCCGGGGTCTACGAGCAGTACTTC
TRBJ2-7 | TRBD2 | TRBV7-2 | 17 | - | CASSLWGHPSGSNEQYF | TGTGCCAGCAGCTTATGGGGACATCCTAGCGGGAGTAACGAGCAGTACTTC
TRBJ2-2 | - | TRBV5-8 | 17 | few | CASSFRTGPMNTGELFF | TGTGCCAGCAGCTTTCGTACAGGCCCCATGAACACCGGGGAGCTGTTTTTT
TRBJ2-2 | TRBD1 | TRBV24-1 | 16 | - | CATSETQGAGTGELFF | TGTGCCACCAGTGAGACCCAGGGGGCCGGGACCGGGGAGCTGTTTTTT
TRBJ1-1 | - | TRBV5-1 | 14 | many | CASSSSGANTEAFF | TGCGCCAGCAGCTCAAGCGGGGCGAACACTGAAGCTTTCTTT
TRBJ1-4 | - | TRBV28 | 13 | many | CASSIPGDEKLFF | TGTGCCAGCAGCATACCCGGGGATGAAAAACTGTTTTTT
TRBJ1-6 | - | TRBV7-9 | 17 | few | CASSLTDRGAWNSPLHF | TGTGCCAGCAGCTTAACTGACCGGGGGGCCTGGAATTCACCCCTCCACTTT
TRBJ2-2 | - | TRBV11-3 | 15 | many | CASSPGFANTGELFF | TGTGCCAGCAGCCCGGGGTTCGCGAACACCGGGGAGCTGTTTTTT
TRBJ2-7 | - | TRBV20-1 | 12 | - | CSAKTSIDEQYF | TGCAGTGCCAAAACTAGTATCGACGAGCAGTACTTC
TRBJ2-7 | - | TRBV27 | 16 | many | CASSLSIPGRLYEQYF | TGTGCCAGCAGTTTATCGATTCCGGGGAGGTTATACGAGCAGTACTTC
TRBJ2-7 | - | TRBV6-9 | 14 | - | CASSSRGTAYEQYF | TGTGCCAGCAGTTCCCGCGGGACAGCCTACGAGCAGTACTTC
TRBJ1-5 | TRBD1 | TRBV18 | 16 | few | CASSRGSDRDSQPQHF | TGTGCCAGCTCACGGGGTTCAGACAGGGACAGTCAGCCCCAGCATTTT
TRBJ1-6 | TRBD1 | TRBV18 | 16 | many | CASSPSLDRANSPLHF | TGTGCCAGCTCACCATCCCTAGACAGGGCGAATTCACCCCTCCACTTT
TRBJ2-3 | TRBD2 | TRBV6-1 | 20 | many | CASSEGLAGVSEWGTDTQYF | TGTGCCAGCAGTGAAGGATTAGCGGGAGTTTCCGAGTGGGGCACAGATACGCAGTATTTT
TRBJ2-1 | - | TRBV24-1 | 15 | few | CATSDYLIGGTEQFF | TGTGCCACCAGTGATTATCTTATAGGGGGGACCGAGCAGTTCTTC
TRBJ1-2 | TRBD1 | TRBV3-1 | 14 | many | CASTTPGQGYGYTF | TGTGCCAGCACGACACCGGGACAGGGGTATGGCTACACCTTC
TRBJ2-1 | TRBD2 | TRBV20-1 | 13 | many | CSALAESYNEQFF | TGCAGTGCCCTAGCGGAGTCCTACAATGAGCAGTTCTTC
TRBJ1-3 | - | TRBV5-6 | 16 | many | CASSYRDTGSGNTIYF | TGTGCCAGCAGCTACCGGGACACGGGCTCTGGAAACACCATATATTTT
TRBJ2-2 | TRBD1 | TRBV14 | 19 | few | CASSRFGTGSSRNTGELFF | TGTGCCAGCAGCCGGTTTGGGACAGGGAGTTCCAGGAACACCGGGGAGCTGTTTTTT
TRBJ2-3 | TRBD2 | TRBV20-1 | 15 | many | CSATPTSGSTDTQYF | TGCAGTGCTACCCCGACTAGCGGGTCGACAGATACGCAGTATTTT
TRBJ2-7 | - | TRBV2 | 12 | many | CASSEWRDEQYF | TGTGCCAGCAGTGAGTGGAGGGATGAGCAGTACTTC
TRBJ1-6 | - | TRBV20-1 | 15 | few | CSAHSSGVRSSPLHF | TGCAGTGCCCATTCTTCAGGGGTTCGGAGTTCACCCCTCCACTTT
TRBJ2-7 | - | TRBV6-1 | 15 | many | CASTKTGRSSYEQYF | TGTGCCAGCACGAAAACGGGCAGGAGCTCCTACGAGCAGTACTTC
TRBJ2-2 | - | TRBV14 | 14 | - | CASSQDYGAGELFF | TGTGCCAGCAGCCAAGATTATGGGGCCGGGGAGCTGTTTTTT
TRBJ2-2 | TRBD2 | TRBV5-1 | 16 | many | CASIGTSGGNTGELFF | TGCGCCAGCATAGGAACTAGCGGGGGCAACACCGGGGAGCTGTTTTTT
TRBJ2-3 | - | TRBV5-1 | 13 | many | CASSLEGGDTQYF | TGCGCCAGCAGTTTAGAGGGTGGAGATACGCAGTATTTT
TRBJ1-1 | - | TRBV20-1 | 13 | many | CSATGLMNTEAFF | TGCAGTGCTACTGGACTTATGAACACTGAAGCTTTCTTT
TRBJ2-7 | - | TRBV6-6 | 12 | many | CASSYARGEQYF | TGTGCCAGCAGTTACGCCCGGGGAGAGCAGTACTTC
TRBJ2-3 | - | TRBV28 | 15 | many | CASSLRAGTTDTQYF | TGTGCCAGCAGTTTGAGGGCGGGGACCACAGATACGCAGTATTTT